These T cell receptor beta chains were read from a single sample in a study of T cell changes during pregnancy in multiple sclerosis. Sequencing used immunoSEQ multiplex PCR; TCRdb keeps in-frame clones, though not all of them. Of 55,000 to 65,000 clones listed, around 93% are singletons. The sequences come from CD4+ T cells from peripheral blood mononuclear cells, collected before pregnancy. These receptors all stem from a female donor with multiple sclerosis, enrolled in a pregnancy study. CDR3s include the opening cysteine and the closing phenylalanine or tryptophan. A D gene is named only where the DNA matches it firmly. Size is omitted from some rows. Given values are once, few, many or a class for expanded clones.

d_gene,abundance,len,v_gene,j_gene,CDR3nt,CDR3aa
TRBD1,few,15,TRBV9,TRBJ1-1,TGTGCCAGCAGCGTAGGGGACAGGATGTACACTGAAGCTTTCTTT,CASSVGDRMYTEAFF
TRBD1,.,13,TRBV6-6,TRBJ1-1,TGTGCCAGCAGACTTCAGGGGGGCACTGAAGCTTTCTTT,CASRLQGGTEAFF
TRBD2,.,15,TRBV7-2,TRBJ2-7,TGTGCCAGCAGCGCAAGACTAGCGGGAGTGCTCGAGCAGTACTTC,CASSARLAGVLEQYF
.,.,14,TRBV28,TRBJ1-5,TGTGCCAGCAGTTGGAGGGGATTAGGTCAGCCCCAGCATTTT,CASSWRGLGQPQHF
TRBD1,.,13,TRBV5-1,TRBJ1-2,TGCGCCAGCAGCGAGGGACAGCTTTATGGCTACACCTTC,CASSEGQLYGYTF
.,.,16,TRBV28,TRBJ2-1,TGTGCCAGCAGCCCGGTGGGGGGAGGACGCGGCAATGAGCAGTTCTTC,CASSPVGGGRGNEQFF
.,.,12,TRBV7-2,TRBJ2-1,TGTGCCAGCAGCGCTAATTACAATGAGCAGTTCTTC,CASSANYNEQFF
TRBD1,.,13,TRBV7-8,TRBJ1-1,TGTGCCAGCAGCCACAGACAGGGATCCGAAGCTTTCTTT,CASSHRQGSEAFF
TRBD2,.,16,TRBV4-3,TRBJ2-3,TGCGCCAGCAGCCAGGGTTCTACTAGCGGGAAGGCTACGCAGTATTTT,CASSQGSTSGKATQYF
.,.,18,TRBV7-9,TRBJ2-2,TGTGCCAGCAGCCCCTGGTTAAGGGGGGGGACGAACACCGGGGAGCTGTTTTTT,CASSPWLRGGTNTGELFF
.,.,16,TRBV19,TRBJ1-2,TGTGCCAGTAGTGAAAAGGGGCAGAGCGCTAACTATGGCTACACCTTC,CASSEKGQSANYGYTF
TRBD1,.,14,TRBV5-4,TRBJ2-7,TGTGCCAGCTCGAACCCGGGACAGTCCTACGAGCAGTACTTC,CASSNPGQSYEQYF
.,.,15,TRBV5-4,TRBJ1-2,TGTGCCAGCAGCGATCCGGGACCGGGGGGCTATGGCTACACCTTC,CASSDPGPGGYGYTF
.,.,13,TRBV27,TRBJ1-1,TGTGCCAGCAGTTTCAGGGATACCACTGAAGCTTTCTTT,CASSFRDTTEAFF
TRBD1,.,15,TRBV5-4,TRBJ2-7,TGTGCCAGCAGCGTTGGGACAGGGGGCTTTTACGAGCAGTACTTC,CASSVGTGGFYEQYF
.,once,13,TRBV10-3,TRBJ2-2,TGTGCCATTGCGGACTCAAACACCGGGGAGCTGTTTTTT,CAIADSNTGELFF
.,.,16,TRBV5-6,TRBJ2-1,TGTGCCAGCAGCTTGGGAGCTAGGGGCTCCTACAATGAGCAGTTCTTC,CASSLGARGSYNEQFF
TRBD1,.,14,TRBV4-1,TRBJ1-2,TGCGCCAGCAGATCCACAGGGGTCGGACATGGCTACACCTTC,CASRSTGVGHGYTF
TRBD1,.,15,TRBV6-5,TRBJ1-1,TGTGCCAGCAGTTCCCGGGACAGCATGAACACTGAAGCTTTCTTT,CASSSRDSMNTEAFF
.,.,14,TRBV27,TRBJ2-1,TGTGCCAGCAGTTACGCACGGAGAGCCAATGAGCAGTTCTTC,CASSYARRANEQFF
.,.,15,TRBV19,TRBJ1-2,TGTGCCAGTAGTATAGGACAGCTACCTAACTATGGCTACACCTTC,CASSIGQLPNYGYTF
.,.,14,TRBV18,TRBJ1-1,TGTGCCAGCTCACCGGTAGGGGGTGACACTGAAGCTTTCTTT,CASSPVGGDTEAFF
.,.,9,TRBV5-1,TRBJ1-5,TGCGCCAGGCGGCAGCCCCAGCATTTT,CARRQPQHF
.,once,13,TRBV30,TRBJ1-1,TGTGCCTGGAGCGACAGTTTGAACACTGAAGCTTTCTTT,CAWSDSLNTEAFF
TRBD1,.,15,TRBV2,TRBJ2-7,TGTGCCAGCAGTGCGGGCAGGACAGGGTCTAAAGAGCAGTACTTC,CASSAGRTGSKEQYF
TRBD2,.,18,TRBV27,TRBJ2-1,TGTGCCAGCAGTTCCGGCCTAGCGGGAGTGGGACTCTTCCTGGAGCAGTTCTTC,CASSSGLAGVGLFLEQFF
TRBD1,.,14,TRBV5-1,TRBJ2-7,TGCGCCAGCAGCTCCGGGACAGGGGGCCTCGAGCAGTACTTC,CASSSGTGGLEQYF
.,.,14,TRBV15,TRBJ2-1,TGTGCCACCAGCAGAGATCCCCGAGGGATGGAGCAGTTCTTC,CATSRDPRGMEQFF
TRBD2,.,19,TRBV5-5,TRBJ2-1,TGTGCCAGCAGTCTGGGATCCCTTGGGCTAGCGGGAGGGCCTCGAGAGCAGTTCTTC,CASSLGSLGLAGGPREQFF
.,once,13,TRBV7-6,TRBJ1-1,TGTGCCAGCAGCCGGACAGTGAACACTGAAGCTTTCTTT,CASSRTVNTEAFF
TRBD2,.,16,TRBV9,TRBJ2-1,TGTGCCAGCAGCGTAGGTCCAGCGGGATCAAGGGATGAGCAGTTCTTC,CASSVGPAGSRDEQFF
.,.,14,TRBV19,TRBJ1-5,TGTGCCAGTAGTCCTTCGACAGGCCGGGAGCCCCAGCATTTT,CASSPSTGREPQHF
.,.,15,TRBV28,TRBJ2-7,TGTGCCAGTTCCCGAGGGTTCGGGGAACCCTACGAGCAGTACTTC,CASSRGFGEPYEQYF
TRBD1,once,14,TRBV28,TRBJ2-7,TGTGCCTGTCAGCGACAGGGGCCCTCCTACGAGCAGTACTTC,CACQRQGPSYEQYF
TRBD1,.,15,TRBV18,TRBJ1-5,TGTGCCAGCTCACCAGGGACAGGGAGCAATCAGCCCCAGCATTTT,CASSPGTGSNQPQHF
.,.,14,TRBV18,TRBJ2-5,TGTGCCAGCTCACGAGGGCCGTGGGAGGAGACCCAGTACTTC,CASSRGPWEETQYF
TRBD1,.,14,TRBV27,TRBJ1-1,TGTGCCAGCAGCGCGGACAGGCGAGGGACTGAAGCTTTCTTT,CASSADRRGTEAFF
TRBD2,.,14,TRBV5-1,TRBJ2-7,TGCGCCAGCAGCTTGACTAGCGGGAGCCTCGAGCAGTACTTC,CASSLTSGSLEQYF
TRBD2,.,14,TRBV9,TRBJ2-1,TGTGCCAGCAGCGAAGCGGGAGCTCGAGGTGAGCAGTTCTTC,CASSEAGARGEQFF
.,.,16,TRBV5-4,TRBJ2-2,TGTGCCAGCAGCTTGTTCCTCGGAGTAAACACCGGGGAGCTGTTTTTT,CASSLFLGVNTGELFF
TRBD2,.,16,TRBV4-1,TRBJ2-1,TGCGCCAGCAGCCGAAACCCGGGACTAGCGAACAATGAGCAGTTCTTC,CASSRNPGLANNEQFF
.,.,16,TRBV5-1,TRBJ2-1,TGCGCCAGCAGCTTGGCCCAAGACAGACGGTACAATGAGCAGTTCTTC,CASSLAQDRRYNEQFF
TRBD2,.,16,TRBV7-8,TRBJ2-3,TGTGCCAGCAGCTCCAAGCGGGAGTACCGCACAGATACGCAGTATTTT,CASSSKREYRTDTQYF
.,.,15,TRBV7-2,TRBJ2-5,TGTGCCAGCAGCTTAGTTGTCAACACGAAAGAGACCCAGTACTTC,CASSLVVNTKETQYF
TRBD1,.,17,TRBV15,TRBJ2-3,TGTGCCACCAGCGGGACCGGGACAGACCACTACACAGATACGCAGTATTTT,CATSGTGTDHYTDTQYF
TRBD2,.,18,TRBV2,TRBJ2-4,TGTGCCAGCAGTGGGACTAGCCGCTCCCTGTGGGCCAAAAACATTCAGTACTTC,CASSGTSRSLWAKNIQYF
.,.,12,TRBV7-2,TRBJ1-6,TGTGCCAGCAGCTTGCTCCAGGGAACCCTCCACTTT,CASSLLQGTLHF
.,.,14,TRBV7-8,TRBJ1-1,TGTGCCAGCAGCCCCTTGGCAGGGGCGGGTGAAGCTTTCTTT,CASSPLAGAGEAFF
.,.,15,TRBV4-3,TRBJ2-5,TGCGCCAGCAGCATGGGCCCAGCCCCCCAAGAGACCCAGTACTTC,CASSMGPAPQETQYF
TRBD1,once,16,TRBV4-1,TRBJ2-2,TGCGCCAGCAGCCAGGCGGACAGGGAGCACACCGGGGAGCTGTTTTTT,CASSQADREHTGELFF
TRBD2,.,18,TRBV19,TRBJ2-2,TGTGCCAGTAGAATGGGGACTAGCGGGAGTATTAGCACCGGGGAGCTGTTTTTT,CASRMGTSGSISTGELFF
TRBD2,.,15,TRBV28,TRBJ2-2,TGTGCCAGCAGTTTAGCGGGAGGGCGGCACGGGGAGCTGTTTTTT,CASSLAGGRHGELFF
.,.,13,TRBV25-1,TRBJ1-4,TGTGCCAGCAAGCATTACAGGAATGAAAAACTGTTTTTT,CASKHYRNEKLFF
TRBD2,.,14,TRBV10-1,TRBJ2-7,TGCGCCAGCAGCCGAGGGACTAGCCCCTACGAGCAGTACTTC,CASSRGTSPYEQYF
.,.,15,TRBV6-5,TRBJ2-7,TGTGCCAGCAGTACCAGACATCGTGCCTCCTACGAGCAGTACTTC,CASSTRHRASYEQYF
TRBD2,.,15,TRBV11-2,TRBJ2-5,TGTGCCAGCAGCCCAGGGACTAGCGGTCAAGAGACCCAGTACTTC,CASSPGTSGQETQYF
.,once,12,TRBV30,TRBJ1-2,TGTGCCTGGAGTTCAGGGTTGGATGGCTACACCTTC,CAWSSGLDGYTF
.,.,16,TRBV9,TRBJ2-1,TGTGCCAGCAGCGTAGACCCTCGTGGTAGAAACAATGAGCAGTTCTTC,CASSVDPRGRNNEQFF
.,.,14,TRBV4-2,TRBJ2-7,TGTGCCAGCAGCCAGGGGGACTTAACCTACGAGCAGTACTTC,CASSQGDLTYEQYF